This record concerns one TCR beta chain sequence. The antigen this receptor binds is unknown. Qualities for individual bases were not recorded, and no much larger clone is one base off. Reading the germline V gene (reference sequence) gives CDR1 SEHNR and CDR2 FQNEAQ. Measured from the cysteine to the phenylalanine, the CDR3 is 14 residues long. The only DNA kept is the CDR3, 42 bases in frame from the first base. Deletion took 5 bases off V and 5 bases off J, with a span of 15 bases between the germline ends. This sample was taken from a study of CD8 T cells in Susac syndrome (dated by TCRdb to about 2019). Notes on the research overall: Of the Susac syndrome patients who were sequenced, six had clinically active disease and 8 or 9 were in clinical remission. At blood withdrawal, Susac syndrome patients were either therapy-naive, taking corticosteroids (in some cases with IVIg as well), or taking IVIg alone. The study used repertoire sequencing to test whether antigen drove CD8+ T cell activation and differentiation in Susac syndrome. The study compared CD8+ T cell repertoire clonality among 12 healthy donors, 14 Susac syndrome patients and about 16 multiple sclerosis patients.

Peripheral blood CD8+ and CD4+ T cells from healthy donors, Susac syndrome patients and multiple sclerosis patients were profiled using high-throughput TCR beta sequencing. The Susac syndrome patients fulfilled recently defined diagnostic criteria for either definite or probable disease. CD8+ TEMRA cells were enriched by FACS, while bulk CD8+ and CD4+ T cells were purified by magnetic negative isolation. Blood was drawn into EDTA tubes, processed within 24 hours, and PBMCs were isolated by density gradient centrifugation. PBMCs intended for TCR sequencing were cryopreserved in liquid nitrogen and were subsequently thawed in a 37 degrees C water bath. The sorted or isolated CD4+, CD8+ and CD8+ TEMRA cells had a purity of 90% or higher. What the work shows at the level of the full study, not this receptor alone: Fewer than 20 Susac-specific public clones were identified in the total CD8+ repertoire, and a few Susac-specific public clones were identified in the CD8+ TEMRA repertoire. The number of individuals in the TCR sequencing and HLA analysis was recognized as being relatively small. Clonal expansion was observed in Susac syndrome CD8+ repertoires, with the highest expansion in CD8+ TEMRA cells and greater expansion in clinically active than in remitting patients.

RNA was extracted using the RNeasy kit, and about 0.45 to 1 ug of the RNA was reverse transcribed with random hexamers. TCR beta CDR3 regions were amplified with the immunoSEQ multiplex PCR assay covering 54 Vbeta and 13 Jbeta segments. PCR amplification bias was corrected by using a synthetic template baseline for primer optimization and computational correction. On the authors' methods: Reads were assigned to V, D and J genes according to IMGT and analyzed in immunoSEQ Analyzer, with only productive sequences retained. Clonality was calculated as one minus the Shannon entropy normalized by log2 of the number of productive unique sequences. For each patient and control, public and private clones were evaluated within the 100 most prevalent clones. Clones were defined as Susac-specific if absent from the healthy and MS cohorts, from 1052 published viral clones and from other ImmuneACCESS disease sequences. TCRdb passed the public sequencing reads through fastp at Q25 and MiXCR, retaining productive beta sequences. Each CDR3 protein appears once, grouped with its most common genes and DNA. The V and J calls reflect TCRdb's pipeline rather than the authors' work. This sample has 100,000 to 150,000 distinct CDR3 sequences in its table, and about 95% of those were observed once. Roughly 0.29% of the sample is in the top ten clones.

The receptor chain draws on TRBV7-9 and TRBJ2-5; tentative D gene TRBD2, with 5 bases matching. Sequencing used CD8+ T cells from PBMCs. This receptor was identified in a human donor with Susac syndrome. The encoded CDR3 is CASSPEGTVETQYF. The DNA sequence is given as TGTGCCAGCAGCCCAGAGGGCACAGTTGAGACCCAGTACTTC.